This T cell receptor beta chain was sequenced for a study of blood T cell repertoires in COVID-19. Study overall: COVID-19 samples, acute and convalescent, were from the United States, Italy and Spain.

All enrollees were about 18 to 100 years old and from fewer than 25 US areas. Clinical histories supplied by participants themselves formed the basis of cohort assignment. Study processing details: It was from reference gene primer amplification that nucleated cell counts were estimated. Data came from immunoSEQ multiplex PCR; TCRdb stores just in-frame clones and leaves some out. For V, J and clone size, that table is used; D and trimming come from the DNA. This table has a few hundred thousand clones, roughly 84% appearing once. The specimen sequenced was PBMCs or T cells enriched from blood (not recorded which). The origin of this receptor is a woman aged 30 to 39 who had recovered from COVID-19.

The CDR3, as DNA: TGTGCCAGCAGCCAAGACCGTAGCGGGGGGTACCAAGAGACCCAGTACTTC. It codes for CASSQDRSGGYQETQYF. The V call is TRBV4-2, the J call TRBJ2-5; 10 nucleotides match TRBD2. J was trimmed by 0 bases and V by 0 bases; bases with no gene match: 4. Germline V gives CDR1 LGHNA, CDR2 YNFKEQ. The CDR3 totals 17 residues.